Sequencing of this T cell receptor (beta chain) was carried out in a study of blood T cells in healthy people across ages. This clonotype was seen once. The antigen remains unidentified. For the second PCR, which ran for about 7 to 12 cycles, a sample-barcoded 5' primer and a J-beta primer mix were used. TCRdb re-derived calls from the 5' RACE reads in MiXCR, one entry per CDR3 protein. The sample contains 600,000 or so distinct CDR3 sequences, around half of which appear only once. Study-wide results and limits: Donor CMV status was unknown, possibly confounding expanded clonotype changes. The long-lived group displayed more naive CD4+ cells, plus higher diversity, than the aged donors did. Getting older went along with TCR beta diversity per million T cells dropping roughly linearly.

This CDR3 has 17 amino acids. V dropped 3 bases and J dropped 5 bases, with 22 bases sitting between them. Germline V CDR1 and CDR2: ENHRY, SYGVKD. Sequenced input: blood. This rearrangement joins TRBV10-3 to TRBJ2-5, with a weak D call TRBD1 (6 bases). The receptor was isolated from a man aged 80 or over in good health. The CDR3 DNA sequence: TGTGCCATCAGTGAATCGGCAGGGGCGACAACCTCGGAGACCCAGTACTTC. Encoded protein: CAISESAGATTSETQYF.